Detailed here is one T cell receptor beta chain. This entry belongs to a study of T cell changes during pregnancy in multiple sclerosis. V gave up 2 bases and J gave up 5 bases, with 13 bases separating them. In germline, CDR1 is MNHEY, CDR2 SVGAGI. The CDR3 consists of 14 residues. The repertoire was sequenced with immunoSEQ multiplex PCR; TCRdb's copy has only in-frame clones and lacks some. The sample lists around 30,000 clones, roughly nine tenths occurring once. The gene calls are TRBV6-5 and TRBJ2-7; D gene uncertain. The receptor was isolated from a female donor with multiple sclerosis, enrolled in a pregnancy study. The starting material was CD8+ T cells from peripheral blood mononuclear cells, obtained in the second trimester of pregnancy. CDR3 nucleotide sequence: TGTGCCAGCAGTTACATTCCAGGCAGCCACGAGCAGTACTTC. Encoded protein: CASSYIPGSHEQYF.